What follows are 9 T cell receptor beta chains derived from one specimen sequenced in a study of cytomegalovirus exposure and HLA in healthy donors. The PCR used 60 Vbeta and 13 Jbeta primers. Data came from immunoSEQ multiplex PCR; TCRdb stores just in-frame clones and leaves some out. The sample has about 98,000 clones; approximately 82% are singletons. Sequencing was carried out using PBMCs. The receptors were gathered from a female donor in good health and CMV-seropositive.

V is TRBV27 and J is TRBJ1-4, with D maybe TRBD1 (6 bases). CDR1 and CDR2 (germline): MNHEY, SMNVEV (reference sequence). The V gene lost 5 bases and the J gene lost 7 bases, with 17 bases spanning the gap. The CDR3 covers 15 residues. The CDR3 coding sequence is TGTGCCAGCAGTCCCAAGACAGGCCGACTTGAAAAACTGTTTTTT. It encodes CASSPKTGRLEKLFF.

The V and J genes are TRBV6-5 and TRBJ1-5; no definite D call. Trimming left V 7 bases short and J 1 base short, with 8 bases between. CDR3 length: 13 amino acids. Germline V gives CDR1 MNHEY, CDR2 SVGAGI. The CDR3 nucleotides are TGTGCCAGCACGGGTGGGAGCAATCAGCCCCAGCATTTT. Translating it yields CASTGGSNQPQHF.

The chain recombines TRBV2 with TRBJ1-2; D unresolved. This CDR3 region has 13 residues. V was cut by 5 bases and J by 0 bases, with 7 bases left in between. Germline V CDR1 and CDR2: SNHLY, FYNNEI. Here the CDR3 DNA reads TGTGCCAGCAGTCCCCAGGCTAACTATGGCTACACCTTC. Protein sequence: CASSPQANYGYTF.

Points on this clone: This same CDR3 is encoded by further DNA sequences in the sample. The chain employs TRBV11-2 and TRBJ1-1; D is possibly TRBD1 (5 bases). Trimming took 6 bases from V and 3 from J, leaving 11 bases between them. Germline V gene data show CDR1 as SGHAT and CDR2 as FQNNGV. The CDR3 is 13 amino acids. The CDR3 spells CASSLGGDTEAFF. Here the CDR3 DNA reads TGTGCCAGCAGTCTTGGAGGGGACACTGAAGCTTTCTTT. The entire variable domain, with the rest obtained from reference TRBV11-2 and TRBJ1-1, is as follows: EAGVAQSPRYKIIEKRQSVAFWCNPISGHATLYWYQQILGQGPKLLIQFQNNGVVDDSQLPKDRFSAERLKGVDSTLKIQPAKLEDSAVYLCASSLGGDTEAFFGQGTRLTVV.

The chain recombines TRBV27 with TRBJ2-3; D is ambiguous. The CDR3 has 16 residues. The V end was cut by 3 bases, the J end by 3 bases, with 16 bases between. CDR1 and CDR2 (germline): MNHEY, SMNVEV (reference sequence). The chain's CDR3 is CASSFAVLLSTDTQYF. The DNA of the CDR3 is TGTGCCAGCAGTTTCGCGGTCCTGTTGAGTACAGATACGCAGTATTTT.

The V call is TRBV5-1, the J call TRBJ1-1, with D unresolved. Germline lookup yields CDR1 SGHRS and CDR2 YFSETQ. V was cut by 0 bases and J by 4 bases, with 10 bases left in between. CDR3 length: 14 residues. The CDR3 reads CASSLVGFGTEAFF. The CDR3 nucleotides read TGCGCCAGCAGCTTGGTGGGCTTTGGCACTGAAGCTTTCTTT.

CDR3 loop: CASSPRGAGRANTEAFF. CDR3 in DNA: TGTGCCAGTAGTCCCCGGGGGGCTGGCCGAGCGAACACTGAAGCTTTCTTT. The rearrangement joins TRBV19 to TRBJ1-1, with D perhaps matching TRBD1 (6 bases). Germline CDR1 LNHDA, CDR2 SQIVND (reference sequence). CDR3 length equals 17 residues. V lost 5 bases to trimming and J lost 1 base, with 20 bases between them.

The table lists this clone with a count of one. The J gene is TRBJ2-3, the V gene TRBV6-1, with D unclear. Trimming cost V 9 bases and J 3 bases, with 7 bases left between them. Germline V gene sequence: CDR1 MNHNS, CDR2 SASEGT. The CDR3 sequence is 11 residues long. The CDR3 DNA follows: TGTGCCAGTGGAGAGACAGATACGCAGTATTTT. Encoded protein: CASGETDTQYF.

The chain uses TRBV29-1 and TRBJ2-7; 8 positions match TRBD2. The ends lost 7 bases at V and 6 bases at J; junction bases unmatched: 14. Germline loops: CDR1 SQVTM, CDR2 ANQGSEA. The CDR3 runs 14 residues. CDR3 sequence (DNA): TGCAGCGCCGCGGGGGGCAGGGAGCCCCTCGAGCAGTACTTC. This translates into CSAAGGREPLEQYF.